This T cell receptor beta chain was recovered during a study of shared clonotypes between healthy human individuals. For the study at large: Participating donors consisted of two women and a few men aged 18 to 49.

Cells designated naive CD8 were CD45RO-negative and were positively selected for CCR7, with terminally differentiated effector memory CD45RA+ cells excluded. Recent vaccinations or acute infections were absent in the healthy HIV-negative adult donors. The CDR3 has 12 residues. Germline assignment: CDR1 MDHEN and CDR2 SYDVKM. V was clipped by 5 bases and J by 9 bases, with 11 bases between them. Clones were sequenced by immunoSEQ multiplex PCR, and TCRdb holds only the in-frame ones, with some missing. Altogether about 2.1 million clones are present, 85% to 95% being singletons, with the ten largest covering over 1.5%.

This TCR was recovered from a man younger than 30 in good health. Some clones in this sample may be carry-over from other donors' samples. Source material: naive CD8+ T cells from PBMCs. V and J are TRBV28 and TRBJ2-1, with D unresolved. The CDR3: CASSPRIAEQFF. CDR3 DNA: TGTGCCAGCAGTCCGCGGATTGCTGAGCAGTTCTTC.